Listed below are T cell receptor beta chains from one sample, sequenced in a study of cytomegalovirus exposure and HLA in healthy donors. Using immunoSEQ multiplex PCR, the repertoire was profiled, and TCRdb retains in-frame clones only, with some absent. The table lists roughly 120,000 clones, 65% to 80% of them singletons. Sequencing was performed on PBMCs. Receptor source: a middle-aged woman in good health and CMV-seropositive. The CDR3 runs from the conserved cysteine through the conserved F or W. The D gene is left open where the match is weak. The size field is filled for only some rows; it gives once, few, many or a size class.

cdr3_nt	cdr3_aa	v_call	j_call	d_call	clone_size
TGTGCCAGCAGTCGCGGACTAGCGGGGAACACCGGGGAGCTGTTTTTT	CASSRGLAGNTGELFF	TRBV5-4	TRBJ2-2	TRBD2	NA
TGTGCCAGCAAGGGGCAGGGAGGCTATGGCTACACCTTC	CASKGQGGYGYTF	TRBV28	TRBJ1-2	NA	NA
TGCAGCGTTGAGCACAGCCCCTCTGGGGCCAACGTCCTGACTTTC	CSVEHSPSGANVLTF	TRBV29-1	TRBJ2-6	NA	NA
TGCGCCAGCAGCAATCCCGGGACAGAGCAGTTCTTC	CASSNPGTEQFF	TRBV10-1	TRBJ2-1	NA	NA
TGTGCCAGCAGCCCCCCGGGTGGTAACGCCGGGGAGCTGTTTTTT	CASSPPGGNAGELFF	TRBV7-3	TRBJ2-2	NA	NA
TGTGCCAGTGCGGGAGAATCCTACAATGAGCAATTCTTC	CASAGESYNEQFF	TRBV6-5	TRBJ2-1	TRBD2	NA
TGTGCCAGCTCACCGGGCCGGGGAGCGGACACTGAAGCTTTCTTT	CASSPGRGADTEAFF	TRBV18	TRBJ1-1	NA	NA
TGTGCCACCAGCAGTCGAGGCGGGGAGCTGTTTTTT	CATSSRGGELFF	TRBV15	TRBJ2-2	NA	NA
TGTGCCAGCAGTTCATTACAGGGGGATCGGACACCCCTCCACTTT	CASSSLQGDRTPLHF	TRBV28	TRBJ1-6	TRBD1	NA
TGTGCCAGCAGTTTTCCCCTAGCGGGAGACTACGAGCAGTACTTC	CASSFPLAGDYEQYF	TRBV28	TRBJ2-7	TRBD2	NA
TGTGCCAGCAGCTGGGGACTAGCCCAAGAGACCCAGTACTTC	CASSWGLAQETQYF	TRBV5-4	TRBJ2-5	TRBD2	NA
TGTGCCAGCACCCAAAGGGGAGGGAAGAATTCACCCCTCCACTTT	CASTQRGGKNSPLHF	TRBV21-1	TRBJ1-6	NA	NA
TGCGCCAGCAGCTTGGCGGCGGCGGGAGGGAATGAGCAGTTCTTC	CASSLAAAGGNEQFF	TRBV5-1	TRBJ2-1	TRBD2	NA
TGTGCCAGTAGTAGAGGACAGGGAGTTGACACCGGGGAGCTGTTTTTT	CASSRGQGVDTGELFF	TRBV19	TRBJ2-2	TRBD1	NA
TGTGCCAGCGGAAGCAAAGAGGGTATGGAGACCCAGTACTTC	CASGSKEGMETQYF	TRBV2	TRBJ2-5	NA	NA
TGTGCCAGCAGCAAAGAAGCGGCTAACTACGAGCAGTACTTC	CASSKEAANYEQYF	TRBV21-1	TRBJ2-7	NA	NA
TGTGCCAGCAGTCACGGAACGATGGACAGGGCGGATGGCTACACCTTC	CASSHGTMDRADGYTF	TRBV28	TRBJ1-2	TRBD1	NA
TGTGCCAGTACCCCGGCCCTGACAGGGGGCGACTATGGCTACACCTTC	CASTPALTGGDYGYTF	TRBV19	TRBJ1-2	TRBD1	NA
TGTGCCAGCATTAGGGACAGCGGACAGCCCCAGCATTTT	CASIRDSGQPQHF	TRBV2	TRBJ1-5	TRBD1	NA
TGTGCCAGCAGTTTAACAGGGCCCTACGAGCAGTACTTC	CASSLTGPYEQYF	TRBV27	TRBJ2-7	NA	NA
TGTGCCAGCAGCTTGAAGGGAGTGAACACCGGGGAGCTGTTTTTT	CASSLKGVNTGELFF	TRBV5-4	TRBJ2-2	NA	NA
TGTGCCAGCAGCTTAGGGCTAGCGGGACGAGATGAGCAGTTCTTC	CASSLGLAGRDEQFF	TRBV7-2	TRBJ2-1	TRBD2	few
TGCGCCAGCAGCCAAGATCAGGTGCAGGAAAAACTGTTTTTT	CASSQDQVQEKLFF	TRBV4-1	TRBJ1-4	NA	NA
TGTGCCAGTAAAGCGGGAGGGCCGACAGATACGCAGTATTTT	CASKAGGPTDTQYF	TRBV19	TRBJ2-3	TRBD2	NA
TGTGCCACCAGCAGAGCCAGGGGGTTTATCGGCAGTGAGCAGTTCTTC	CATSRARGFIGSEQFF	TRBV15	TRBJ2-1	TRBD1	once
TGTGCCAGCAGCTTAGGGGCGGGAGGACACCAAGAGACCCAGTACTTC	CASSLGAGGHQETQYF	TRBV11-2	TRBJ2-5	TRBD2	NA
TGTGCCAGCAGCACTAGGGGGGACCCTAGCGGGAGTTTGGGGAATGAGCAGTTCTTC	CASSTRGDPSGSLGNEQFF	TRBV9	TRBJ2-1	TRBD2	NA
TGTGCCAGCAGCGTAGACGGGGGAAACTATGGCTACACCTTC	CASSVDGGNYGYTF	TRBV9	TRBJ1-2	NA	once
TGTGCCAGCAGTGAACGTACCCTCTTCGGGGCAGATACGCAGTATTTT	CASSERTLFGADTQYF	TRBV2	TRBJ2-3	NA	NA
TGTGCCAGCACCAAACAGGGGTATTCTGAAAAACTGTTTTTT	CASTKQGYSEKLFF	TRBV6-6	TRBJ1-4	TRBD1	NA
TGTGCCAGCAGAGCGGACAGGGGGATAATAGAGGGCTACACCTTC	CASRADRGIIEGYTF	TRBV7-8	TRBJ1-2	TRBD1	NA
TGCGCCAGCAGCTTGGTGGGCAGGGGAGGCACAGATACGCAGTATTTT	CASSLVGRGGTDTQYF	TRBV5-1	TRBJ2-3	NA	NA
TGTGCCAGCAGCGACAAGGTGGAGCCCCAGCATTTT	CASSDKVEPQHF	TRBV6-1	TRBJ1-5	NA	NA
TGTGCCAGCAGTGTCCGCGGGACCCGAACCGGCGGGGAGCTGTTTTTT	CASSVRGTRTGGELFF	TRBV2	TRBJ2-2	NA	NA
TGTGCCATCAGTGAAAAACGGGATGAAGATACGCAGTATTTT	CAISEKRDEDTQYF	TRBV10-3	TRBJ2-3	NA	NA
TGTGCCAGCAGCCAAGATCAGGAGCAGGGGAGCACCGGGGAGCTGTTTTTT	CASSQDQEQGSTGELFF	TRBV4-2	TRBJ2-2	NA	NA
TGTGCCAGCAACCCCTCAGGTACATACGAGCAGTACTTC	CASNPSGTYEQYF	TRBV28	TRBJ2-7	NA	NA
TGCAGTGCTATGCGGAAAGAGACCCAGTACTTC	CSAMRKETQYF	TRBV20-1	TRBJ2-5	NA	NA
TGTGCCAGCAACCCTTGGGGACAGGGGGCACGGGAGCAGTACTTC	CASNPWGQGAREQYF	TRBV27	TRBJ2-7	TRBD1	NA
TGTGCCAGCAGTGGTAGGACTAGCGGAACCTACAATGAGCAGTTCTTC	CASSGRTSGTYNEQFF	TRBV28	TRBJ2-1	TRBD2	NA
TGTGCCAGCACTACCATCGACAGGGCTGAAGCTTTCTTT	CASTTIDRAEAFF	TRBV6-6	TRBJ1-1	TRBD1	NA
TGTGCCAGCGGGAACGGGGGGAACTATGGCTACACCTTC	CASGNGGNYGYTF	TRBV9	TRBJ1-2	NA	NA
TGTGCCAGCTCTTTTCGGGCCGTAACAGAGGGCACTGAAGCTTTCTTT	CASSFRAVTEGTEAFF	TRBV2	TRBJ1-1	NA	NA
TGTGCCAGCAGCCACGAAATGGGAGCTAACTATGGCTACACCTTC	CASSHEMGANYGYTF	TRBV2	TRBJ1-2	NA	NA
TGTGCCAGCAGACAGGGGTTGAACACAGATACGCAGTATTTT	CASRQGLNTDTQYF	TRBV28	TRBJ2-3	TRBD1	NA
TGTGCCAGTAGTACCCGGACTAGCGGCAGCTCCTACGAGCAGTACTTC	CASSTRTSGSSYEQYF	TRBV19	TRBJ2-7	TRBD2	NA
TGTGCCAGCAGCTTGGTGACAGGCCCCCGCGAGCAGTACTTC	CASSLVTGPREQYF	TRBV5-6	TRBJ2-7	NA	NA
TGTGCCAGCAGCGTAGTGGGAAGCGGGAGCTACGGAGAGCAGTTCTTC	CASSVVGSGSYGEQFF	TRBV9	TRBJ2-1	TRBD2	NA
TGTGCCTGGAGTGCCTACCATACGACAGGGAACGAGCAGTACTTC	CAWSAYHTTGNEQYF	TRBV30	TRBJ2-7	TRBD1	NA
TGTGCCAGCAGTTACTCGGGCCAGGGCAACCAGCCCCAGCATTTT	CASSYSGQGNQPQHF	TRBV6-5	TRBJ1-5	NA	once
TGTGCCAGTAGTATGGTTAGCGGGAGGGCCTGGTATAACTCCTACAATGAGCAGTTCTTC	CASSMVSGRAWYNSYNEQFF	TRBV19	TRBJ2-1	TRBD2	NA
TGTGCCAGCAGCTTTACGAACGTCAGGGCTGGCTACACCTTC	CASSFTNVRAGYTF	TRBV5-4	TRBJ1-2	NA	NA
TGTGCTAGCAGCCAGTCAACAGATCATACGCAGTATTTT	CASSQSTDHTQYF	TRBV7-7	TRBJ2-3	NA	NA
TGTGCCAGCAGCCGACTAGCGGGAGTGCGGGAGCAGTACTTC	CASSRLAGVREQYF	TRBV28	TRBJ2-7	TRBD2	NA
TGTGCCAGCAGCTTGGGCAACTCCTACGAGCAGTACTTC	CASSLGNSYEQYF	TRBV5-6	TRBJ2-7	NA	NA